The clone carrying this T cell receptor beta chain was detected ten times or more. What it binds is unknown. This entry is derived from a study of early T cells in non-severe SARS-CoV-2 infection. Study-level points and caveats: CD4 and private specificities were missed by VDJdb matching, which favored anti-spike CD8 responses.

Germline V gene lookup returns CDR1 LGHDT and CDR2 YNNKEL (reference sequence). J was trimmed by 9 bases and V by 1 base; bases with no gene match: 8. This CDR3 is built from 16 residues. Individual cDNA molecules each received unique molecular identifiers attached to them. TCRdb re-analysed the 5' RACE reads in MiXCR, keeping a single row per CDR3 protein. The profile shows 85,000 to 100,000 distinct CDR3 sequences, roughly an eighth of them singletons. This TCR derives from an adult who was a healthcare worker with PCR-confirmed SARS-CoV-2 infection or an uninfected control (not recorded which). The sequencing input was whole blood. The chain couples TRBV3-1 to TRBJ2-1, with 11 bases lining up with TRBD2. CDR3 sequence (DNA): TGTGCCAGCAGCCAAGGAATAGCGGGGGGGCAGGGTGAGCAGTTCTTC. Translation: CASSQGIAGGQGEQFF.